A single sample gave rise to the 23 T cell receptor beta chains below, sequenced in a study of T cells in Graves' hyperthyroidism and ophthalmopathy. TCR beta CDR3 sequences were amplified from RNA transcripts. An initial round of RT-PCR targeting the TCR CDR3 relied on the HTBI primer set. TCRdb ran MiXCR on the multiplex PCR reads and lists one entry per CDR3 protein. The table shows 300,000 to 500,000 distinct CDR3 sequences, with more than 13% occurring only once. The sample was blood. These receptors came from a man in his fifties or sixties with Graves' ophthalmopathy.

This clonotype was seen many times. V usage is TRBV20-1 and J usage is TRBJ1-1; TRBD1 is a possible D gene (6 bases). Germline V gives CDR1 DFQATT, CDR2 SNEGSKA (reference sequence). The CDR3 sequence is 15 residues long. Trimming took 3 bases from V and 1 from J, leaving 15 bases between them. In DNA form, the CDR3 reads TGCAGTGCTAGGGCGGTTGAGGGGGAGAACACTGAAGCTTTCTTT. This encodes CSARAVEGENTEAFF.

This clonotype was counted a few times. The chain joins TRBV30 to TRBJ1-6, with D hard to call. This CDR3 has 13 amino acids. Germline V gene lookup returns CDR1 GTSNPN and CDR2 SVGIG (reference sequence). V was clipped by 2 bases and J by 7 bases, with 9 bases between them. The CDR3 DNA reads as TGTGCCTGGAGTAGGGCTAACAATTCACCCCTCCACTTT. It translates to CAWSRANNSPLHF.

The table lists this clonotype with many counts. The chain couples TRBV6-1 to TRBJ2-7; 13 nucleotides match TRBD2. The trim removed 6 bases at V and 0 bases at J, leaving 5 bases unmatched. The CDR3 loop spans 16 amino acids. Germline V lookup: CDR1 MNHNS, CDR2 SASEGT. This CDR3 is CASRRTSGSSSYEQYF. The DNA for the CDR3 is TGTGCCAGCAGAAGGACTAGCGGGAGTAGCTCCTACGAGCAGTACTTC.

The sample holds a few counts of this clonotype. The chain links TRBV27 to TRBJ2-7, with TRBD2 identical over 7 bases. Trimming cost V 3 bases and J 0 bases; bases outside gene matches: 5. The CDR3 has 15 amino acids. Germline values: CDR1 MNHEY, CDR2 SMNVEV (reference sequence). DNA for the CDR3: TGTGCCAGCAGTTTGTCGAGCGGGGACTCCTACGAGCAGTACTTC. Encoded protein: CASSLSSGDSYEQYF.

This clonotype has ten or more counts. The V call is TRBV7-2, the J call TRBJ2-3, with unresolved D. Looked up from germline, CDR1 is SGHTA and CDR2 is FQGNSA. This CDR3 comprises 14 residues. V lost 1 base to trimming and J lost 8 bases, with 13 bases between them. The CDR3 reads CASSLDSLALTQYF. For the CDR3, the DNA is TGTGCCAGCAGCTTAGATAGTTTGGCGCTTACGCAGTATTTT.

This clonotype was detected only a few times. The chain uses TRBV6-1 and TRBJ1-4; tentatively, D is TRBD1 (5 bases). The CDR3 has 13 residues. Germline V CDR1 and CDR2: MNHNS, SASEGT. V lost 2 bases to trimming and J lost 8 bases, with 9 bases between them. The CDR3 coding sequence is TGTGCCAGCAGTGAATCCAGGGACGAAAAACTGTTTTTT. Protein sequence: CASSESRDEKLFF.

CDR3: CASSSLAWQETQYF. The CDR3, as DNA: TGTGCCAGCAGCTCACTAGCCTGGCAAGAGACCCAGTACTTC. This sequence joins TRBV14 and TRBJ2-5, with a tentative D call TRBD2 (6 bases). V gave up 5 bases and J gave up 2 bases, with 12 bases separating them. This CDR3 comprises 14 residues. Germline CDR1 SGHDN, CDR2 FVKESK.

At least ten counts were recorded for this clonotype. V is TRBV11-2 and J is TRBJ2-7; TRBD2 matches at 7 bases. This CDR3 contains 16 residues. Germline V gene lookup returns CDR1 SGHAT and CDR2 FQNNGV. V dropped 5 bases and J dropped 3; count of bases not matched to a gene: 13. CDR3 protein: CASSQKRASGFYEQYF. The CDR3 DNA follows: TGTGCCAGCAGCCAGAAGCGGGCTAGCGGTTTCTACGAGCAGTACTTC.

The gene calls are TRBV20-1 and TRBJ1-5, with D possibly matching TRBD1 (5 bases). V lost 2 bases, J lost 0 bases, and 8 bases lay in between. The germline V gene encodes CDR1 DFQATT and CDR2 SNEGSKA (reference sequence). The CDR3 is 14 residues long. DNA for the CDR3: TGCAGTGCTAGATCCGGGGCTAGCAATCAGCCCCAGCATTTT. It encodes CSARSGASNQPQHF.

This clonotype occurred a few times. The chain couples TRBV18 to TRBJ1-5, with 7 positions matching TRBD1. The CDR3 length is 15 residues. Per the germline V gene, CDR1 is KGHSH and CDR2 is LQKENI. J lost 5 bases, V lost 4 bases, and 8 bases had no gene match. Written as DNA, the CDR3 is TGTGCCAGCTCACGGGACCCTACAGGGGATCAGCCCCAGCATTTT. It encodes CASSRDPTGDQPQHF.

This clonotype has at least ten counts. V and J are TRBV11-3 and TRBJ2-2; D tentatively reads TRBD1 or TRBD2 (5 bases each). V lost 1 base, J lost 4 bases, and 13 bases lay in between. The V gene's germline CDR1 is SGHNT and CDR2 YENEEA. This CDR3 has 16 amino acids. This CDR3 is CASSLVPGTGTGELFF. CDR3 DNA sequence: TGTGCCAGCAGCTTAGTACCGGGGACGGGCACCGGGGAGCTGTTTTTT.

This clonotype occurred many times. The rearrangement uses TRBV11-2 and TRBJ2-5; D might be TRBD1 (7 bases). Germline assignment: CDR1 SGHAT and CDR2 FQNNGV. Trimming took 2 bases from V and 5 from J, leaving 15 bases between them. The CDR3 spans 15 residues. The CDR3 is CASSLPRQGGETQYF. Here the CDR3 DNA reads TGTGCCAGCAGCTTACCTCGGCAGGGGGGTGAGACCCAGTACTTC.

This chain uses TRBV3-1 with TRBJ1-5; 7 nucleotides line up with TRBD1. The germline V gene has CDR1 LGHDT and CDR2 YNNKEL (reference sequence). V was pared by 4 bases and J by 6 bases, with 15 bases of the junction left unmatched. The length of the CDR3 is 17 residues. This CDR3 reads CASSPRQLQGGSQPQHF. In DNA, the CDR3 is TGTGCCAGCAGCCCTAGGCAGCTCCAGGGGGGGAGTCAGCCCCAGCATTTT.

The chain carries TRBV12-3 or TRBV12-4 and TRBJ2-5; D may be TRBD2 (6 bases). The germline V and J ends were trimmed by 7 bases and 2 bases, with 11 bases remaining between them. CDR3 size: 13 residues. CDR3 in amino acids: CASTAGLQETQYF. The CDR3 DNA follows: TGTGCCAGCACCGCGGGACTTCAAGAGACCCAGTACTTC.

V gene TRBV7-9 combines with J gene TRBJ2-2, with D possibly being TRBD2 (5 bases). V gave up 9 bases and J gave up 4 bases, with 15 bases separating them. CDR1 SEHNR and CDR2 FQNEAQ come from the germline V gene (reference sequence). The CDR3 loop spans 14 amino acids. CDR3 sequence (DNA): TGTGCCAGTTTCTGGACGGCGGGCACCGGGGAGCTGTTTTTT. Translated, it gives CASFWTAGTGELFF.

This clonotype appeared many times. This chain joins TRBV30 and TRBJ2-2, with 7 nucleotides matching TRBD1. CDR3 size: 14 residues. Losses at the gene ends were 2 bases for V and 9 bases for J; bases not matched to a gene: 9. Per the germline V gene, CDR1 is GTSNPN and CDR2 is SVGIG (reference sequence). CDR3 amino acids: CAWSRDRGGWELFF. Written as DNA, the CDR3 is TGTGCCTGGAGTCGGGACAGAGGCGGGTGGGAGCTGTTTTTT.

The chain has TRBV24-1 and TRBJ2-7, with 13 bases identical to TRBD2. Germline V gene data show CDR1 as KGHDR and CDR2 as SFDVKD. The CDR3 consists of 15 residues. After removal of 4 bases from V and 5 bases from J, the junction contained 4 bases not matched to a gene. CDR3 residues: CATSDRLAGGNEQYF. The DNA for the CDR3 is TGTGCCACCAGTGACAGACTAGCGGGGGGTAACGAGCAGTACTTC.

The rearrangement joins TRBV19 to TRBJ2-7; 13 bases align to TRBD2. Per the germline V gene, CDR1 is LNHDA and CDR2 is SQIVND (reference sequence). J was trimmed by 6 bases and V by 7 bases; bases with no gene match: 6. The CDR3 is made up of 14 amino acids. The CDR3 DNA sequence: TGTGCCAGTACCAGGACTAGCGGGAGCTCCGAGCAGTACTTC. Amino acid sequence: CASTRTSGSSEQYF.

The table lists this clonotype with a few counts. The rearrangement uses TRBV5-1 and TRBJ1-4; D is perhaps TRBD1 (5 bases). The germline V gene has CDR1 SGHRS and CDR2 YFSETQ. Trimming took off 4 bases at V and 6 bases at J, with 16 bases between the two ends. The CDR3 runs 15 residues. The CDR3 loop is CASSRIGTDYEKLFF. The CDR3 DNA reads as TGCGCCAGCAGCCGGATCGGGACTGATTATGAAAAACTGTTTTTT. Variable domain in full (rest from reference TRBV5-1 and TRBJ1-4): KAGVTQTPRYLIKTRGQQVTLSCSPISGHRSVSWYQQTPGQGLQFLFEYFSETQRNKGNFPGRFSGRQFSNSRSEMNVSTLELGDSALYLCASSRIGTDYEKLFFGSGTQLSVL.

The CDR3 coding sequence is TGTGCCAGCACCCTAGCGGGAGGAACCTACAATGAGCAGTTCTTC. It is translated as CASTLAGGTYNEQFF. V and J are TRBV11-3 and TRBJ2-1, with 11 bases that match TRBD2. Trimming removed 7 bases from V and 2 bases from J; junction bases left unmatched: 4. Germline CDR1 SGHNT, CDR2 YENEEA. The CDR3 is 15 amino acids.

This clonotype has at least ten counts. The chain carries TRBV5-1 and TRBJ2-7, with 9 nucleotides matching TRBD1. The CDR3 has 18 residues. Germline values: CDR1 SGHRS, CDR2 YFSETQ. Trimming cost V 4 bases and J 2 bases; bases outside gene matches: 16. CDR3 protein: CASSPRLGTGHLTYEQYF. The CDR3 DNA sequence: TGCGCCAGCAGCCCTCGCCTAGGGACAGGGCATCTAACCTACGAGCAGTACTTC.

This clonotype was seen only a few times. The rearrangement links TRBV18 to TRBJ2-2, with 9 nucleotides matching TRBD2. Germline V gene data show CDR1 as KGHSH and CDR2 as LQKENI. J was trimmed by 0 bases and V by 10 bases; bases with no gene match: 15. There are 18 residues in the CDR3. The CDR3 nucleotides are TGTGCCACACAACGAGGTAGCGGGAGCTCCTCGAACACCGGGGAGCTGTTTTTT. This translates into CATQRGSGSSSNTGELFF.

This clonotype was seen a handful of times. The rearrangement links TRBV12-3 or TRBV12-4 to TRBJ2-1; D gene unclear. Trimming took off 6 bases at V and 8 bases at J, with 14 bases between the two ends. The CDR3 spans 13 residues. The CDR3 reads CASSLSSDHEQFF. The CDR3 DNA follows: TGTGCCAGCAGCTTGTCAAGCGACCATGAGCAGTTCTTC.